The next 32 T cell receptor beta chains were all read from a single sample in a study of blood T cell repertoires in COVID-19. Generated by immunoSEQ multiplex PCR, the TCRdb table keeps only in-frame clones and is missing some. The repertoire holds 30,000 to 40,000 clones, with almost 90% as singletons. The material sequenced was peripheral blood. The receptors stem from a woman between 70 and 85 years old with active COVID-19.

The rearrangement links TRBV5-5 to TRBJ2-3, with 9 bases aligning to TRBD2. Per germline, CDR1 SGHKS and CDR2 YYEKEE (reference sequence). The CDR3 is 17 residues long. V gave up 4 bases and J gave up 1 base; unmatched junction bases: 10. For the CDR3, the DNA is TGTGCCAGCAGCCTCGGCGGGGGGGCCCTTGGCACAGATACGCAGTATTTT. Translation gives CASSLGGGALGTDTQYF.

This clone was recorded only once. J is TRBJ2-7 and V is TRBV20-1; no clear D gene. The V end lost 3 bases, the J end lost 5 bases, and 5 bases lay between the germline ends. This CDR3 has 10 amino acids. Germline CDR1 reads DFQATT; CDR2 reads SNEGSKA (reference sequence). The CDR3 region has the DNA TGCAGTGCTAGGGAGCACGAGCAGTACTTC. Its translation is CSAREHEQYF.

The V gene is TRBV28, the J gene TRBJ2-7; 12 bases are a match to TRBD2. CDR1 is MDHEN and CDR2 is SYDVKM in the germline V gene. The CDR3 contains 18 residues. V gave up 4 bases and J gave up 3 bases; unmatched junction bases: 13. The CDR3, as DNA: TGTGCCAGCAGTTCCCCAAAATCCCAGACTAGCGGGGGCTACGAGCAGTACTTC. Amino acid sequence: CASSSPKSQTSGGYEQYF.

This chain connects TRBV28 to TRBJ1-5; 7 bases match TRBD1. Losses at the gene ends were 6 bases for V and 7 bases for J; bases not matched to a gene: 6. Germline V gives CDR1 MDHEN, CDR2 SYDVKM. The CDR3 is 13 amino acids. For the CDR3, the DNA is TGTGCCAGCAGAGGTTCCAGGGGGCAGCCCCAGCATTTT. The encoded protein is CASRGSRGQPQHF.

This clone was detected only once. The sample carries other DNA sequences with the same CDR3. V gene TRBV6-5 combines with J gene TRBJ1-1; D is perhaps TRBD1 (6 bases). Looked up from germline, CDR1 is MNHEY and CDR2 is SVGAGI. V dropped 7 bases and J dropped 0 bases, with 9 bases sitting between them. The CDR3 is 13 amino acids. The CDR3 sequence is CASIAGVNTEAFF. As DNA, the CDR3 is TGTGCCAGCATCGCAGGGGTGAACACTGAAGCTTTCTTT.

J is TRBJ2-3 and V is TRBV19; 7 bases are shared with TRBD2. Germline CDR1 and CDR2: LNHDA and SQIVND (reference sequence). The V and J ends lost 4 bases and 7 bases, in that order; junction bases with no gene match: 8. The CDR3 has 14 residues. The CDR3 reads CASSTSGAPNTQYF. CDR3 nucleotides: TGTGCCAGTAGTACGAGCGGGGCCCCGAATACGCAGTATTTT.

The chain links TRBV7-6 to TRBJ1-1, with D maybe TRBD1 (5 bases). Per the germline V gene, CDR1 is SGHVS and CDR2 is FNYEAQ. This CDR3 is 15 amino acids long. The ends were cut back, 5 bases at V and 8 bases at J, with 21 bases in the middle. This CDR3 reads CASSLAGGVGTEAFF. The CDR3 bases are TGTGCCAGCAGCCTCGCGGGAGGTGTAGGGACGGAAGCTTTCTTT.

V usage is TRBV7-8 and J usage is TRBJ2-2; D is possibly TRBD2 (5 bases). V was shortened by 2 bases and J by 5 bases, with 12 bases between the two germline ends. There are 15 residues in the CDR3. Germline V gene data show CDR1 as SGHVS and CDR2 as FQNEAQ. The CDR3: CASSLRTGVTGELFF. The CDR3 region has the DNA TGTGCCAGCAGCTTAAGGACCGGGGTAACCGGGGAGCTGTTTTTT.

The chain combines TRBV28 with TRBJ1-1, with a weak D call TRBD1 (6 bases). The germline gives CDR1 MDHEN, CDR2 SYDVKM. The CDR3 is 16 amino acids. V shed 5 bases and J shed 1 base, with 17 bases lying between them. CDR3 sequence: CASSPSGQTSNTEAFF. Written as DNA, the CDR3 is TGTGCCAGCAGTCCGTCCGGACAGACTTCGAACACTGAAGCTTTCTTT.

This clone was picked up one time. The V call is TRBV9, the J call TRBJ2-3, with D perhaps matching TRBD1 (5 bases). The CDR3 covers 15 residues. The germline V gene encodes CDR1 SGDLS and CDR2 YYNGEE. Between the trimmed V and J ends, which lost 0 bases and 7 bases, there was a span of 15 bases. The CDR3 reads CASSVDGQGINTQYF. The CDR3 nucleotides are TGTGCCAGCAGCGTAGATGGGCAGGGCATTAATACGCAGTATTTT.

V and J are TRBV18 and TRBJ1-5; 9 nucleotides agree with TRBD1. CDR1 and CDR2 from the germline V gene are KGHSH and LQKENI. V lost 3 bases, J lost 6 bases, and 6 bases stayed unmatched. The CDR3 runs 15 residues. The CDR3 sequence: CASSPDRGLGQPQHF. CDR3 coding DNA: TGTGCCAGCTCACCGGACAGGGGATTGGGTCAGCCCCAGCATTTT.

The J gene is TRBJ2-3, the V gene TRBV9; maybe TRBD2 (5 bases). CDR1 SGDLS and CDR2 YYNGEE come from the germline V gene. The CDR3 length is 16 residues. The V and J ends lost 3 bases and 0 bases respectively, with 14 bases between them. DNA of the CDR3: TGTGCCAGCAGCGCCACCCGCGGGTCTAGCACAGATACGCAGTATTTT. Protein sequence: CASSATRGSSTDTQYF.

This chain connects TRBV19 to TRBJ2-7; 7 bases match TRBD1. V shed 2 bases and J 4 bases; nucleotides not matched to a gene: 8. This CDR3 is 15 amino acids long. Germline values: CDR1 LNHDA, CDR2 SQIVND (reference sequence). In nucleotides, the CDR3 is TGTGCCAGTAGTATAACCGGACAGGCCTCGTACGAGCAGTACTTC. Translation gives CASSITGQASYEQYF.

This rearrangement joins TRBV28 to TRBJ2-2; the D gene is possibly TRBD1 (7 bases). Trimming shortened V by 4 bases and J by 4 bases, and 13 bases separated the two germline ends. The CDR3 spans 15 residues. Looked up from germline, CDR1 is MDHEN and CDR2 is SYDVKM. The CDR3 sequence: CASSWGDRLTGELFF. CDR3 coding DNA: TGTGCCAGCAGTTGGGGGGACAGACTCACCGGGGAGCTGTTTTTT.

This clone turned up a few times. The rearrangement uses TRBV4-1 and TRBJ1-5, with a tentative D call TRBD1 (6 bases). The CDR3 runs to 14 residues. Germline values: CDR1 MGHRA, CDR2 YSYEKL. The V end lost 4 bases, the J end lost 5 bases, and 12 bases lay between the germline ends. In DNA form, the CDR3 reads TGCGCCAGCAGCCCGACGGCAGGGGATCAGCCCCAGCATTTT. Amino acid sequence: CASSPTAGDQPQHF.

Here the CDR3 DNA reads TGTGCCAGCAGCCCTTGGACGGGGAGCACAGATACGCAGTATTTT. Amino acids: CASSPWTGSTDTQYF. The chain is built from TRBV9 and TRBJ2-3, with D possibly being TRBD2 (5 bases). Per the germline V gene, CDR1 is SGDLS and CDR2 is YYNGEE. The CDR3 sequence is 15 residues long. Trimming took off 4 bases at V and 0 bases at J, with 12 bases between the two ends.

This clone was counted between two and nine times. The rearrangement links TRBV11-3 to TRBJ2-7, with TRBD1 identical over 9 bases. V was clipped by 0 bases and J by 6 bases; unmatched bases: 9. The CDR3 spans 16 residues. Germline V gene lookup returns CDR1 SGHNT and CDR2 YENEEA. CDR3 DNA: TGTGCCAGCAGCTTAGACCTCGGGACAGGGTGGACCGAGCAGTACTTC. Protein: CASSLDLGTGWTEQYF.

CDR3 sequence: CASSQELMGRYNPDTQYF. CDR3 nucleotides: TGTGCCAGCAGCCAAGAACTCATGGGCCGATATAATCCAGATACGCAGTATTTT. The chain employs TRBV4-2 and TRBJ2-3; D unclear. This CDR3 is 18 amino acids long. Germline V gene sequence: CDR1 LGHNA, CDR2 YNFKEQ. The V end lost 0 bases, the J end lost 4 bases, and 20 bases lay between the germline ends.

This clone was found once. J is TRBJ1-1 and V is TRBV6-5; no firm D call. CDR3 length: 11 amino acids. The germline V gene has CDR1 MNHEY and CDR2 SVGAGI. V gave up 8 bases and J gave up 1 base, with 5 bases separating them. CDR3 amino acids: CASVENTEAFF. CDR3 in DNA: TGTGCCAGCGTAGAGAACACTGAAGCTTTCTTT.

The genes are TRBV18 and TRBJ2-5; D uncertain. The V gene lost 3 bases and the J gene lost 2 bases, with 7 bases spanning the gap. Germline lookup yields CDR1 KGHSH and CDR2 LQKENI. The CDR3 is 13 residues long. The CDR3 region is CASSPADQETQYF. CDR3 coding DNA: TGTGCCAGCTCACCGGCGGATCAAGAGACCCAGTACTTC.

The gene calls are TRBV19 and TRBJ1-2, with TRBD1 as a possible D gene (6 bases). The V gene lost 0 bases and the J gene lost 2 bases, with 13 bases spanning the gap. Germline assignment: CDR1 LNHDA and CDR2 SQIVND (reference sequence). CDR3 length: 16 residues. The CDR3 DNA sequence: TGTGCCAGTAGTATAGAGGGCAGGGGAAACAACTATGGCTACACCTTC. It yields the protein CASSIEGRGNNYGYTF.

The CDR3 DNA sequence: TGTGCCAGCAGGCGAGGGGGGGTCCTAGAGGAGACCCAGTACTTC. It codes for CASRRGGVLEETQYF. The J gene is TRBJ2-5, the V gene TRBV3-1 (or the pseudogene TRBV3-2), with D possibly TRBD2 on 7 matching bases. CDR3 length: 15 amino acids. Trimming left V 6 bases short and J 5 bases short, with 19 bases between. Germline lookup yields CDR1 LGHDT and CDR2 YNNKEL (reference sequence).

The chain uses TRBV7-2 and TRBJ2-7; D is uncertain. Per germline, CDR1 SGHTA and CDR2 FQGNSA. CDR3 length equals 14 residues. V was pared by 5 bases and J by 2 bases, with 13 bases between. The CDR3 is CASSPRLQTYEQYF. In nucleotides, the CDR3 is TGTGCCAGCAGCCCCCGACTGCAAACCTACGAGCAGTACTTC.

The rearrangement uses TRBV5-6 and TRBJ1-1; 7 nucleotides match TRBD1. This CDR3 has 15 amino acids. V lost 0 bases, J lost 1 base, and 3 bases stayed unmatched. Germline CDR1 and CDR2: SGHDT and YYEEEE. CDR3: CASSLEWDRNTEAFF. The CDR3 DNA reads as TGTGCCAGCAGCTTGGAGTGGGACAGGAACACTGAAGCTTTCTTT.

The chain has TRBV5-6 and TRBJ1-5; no clear D gene. Germline V gene lookup returns CDR1 SGHDT and CDR2 YYEEEE. The CDR3 covers 14 residues. Trimming left V 4 bases short and J 3 bases short, with 11 bases between. DNA of the CDR3: TGTGCCAGCAGCCCCGGCGGCATCAATCAGCCCCAGCATTTT. Translating gives CASSPGGINQPQHF.

The gene calls are TRBV9 and TRBJ2-5; 7 bases match TRBD2. CDR1 and CDR2 from the germline V gene are SGDLS and YYNGEE. This CDR3 has 14 amino acids. The V segment lost 2 bases and the J segment 6 bases; nucleotides outside the gene matches: 7. The CDR3 protein is CASSVSGTTKTQYF. In nucleotides, the CDR3 is TGTGCCAGCAGCGTCTCCGGGACTACGAAGACCCAGTACTTC.

This chain joins TRBV13 and TRBJ1-3; 8 positions agree with TRBD1. The V and J ends lost 6 bases and 4 bases, in that order; junction bases with no gene match: 14. This CDR3 contains 17 residues. The V gene's germline CDR1 is PRHDT and CDR2 FYEKMQ (reference sequence). The CDR3 bases are TGTGCCAGCAGTCTATTCCGGCGGGCAGGGGGCGGAAACACCATATATTTT. Protein sequence: CASSLFRRAGGGNTIYF.

This chain links TRBV6-2 or TRBV6-3 with TRBJ1-1; D unclear. Germline assignment: CDR1 MNHEY and CDR2 SVGEGT. The CDR3 is made up of 13 amino acids. With 4 bases removed from V and 3 bases from J, the gap between germline ends came to 9 bases. CDR3 amino acids: CASSLARYTEAFF. The CDR3 nucleotides read TGTGCCAGCAGTTTGGCGAGGTACACTGAAGCTTTCTTT.

The J gene is TRBJ2-3, the V gene TRBV2, with D possibly being TRBD1 (6 bases). Germline V gene data show CDR1 as SNHLY and CDR2 as FYNNEI. The V end was cut by 4 bases, the J end by 3 bases, with 20 bases between. The CDR3 consists of 17 residues. As DNA, the CDR3 is TGTGCCAGCAGTGGAACAGGGCTCGGGTCTGTGACAGATACGCAGTATTTT. This gives the protein CASSGTGLGSVTDTQYF.

The chain's CDR3 is CASSVGDGTDTQYF. The CDR3, as DNA: TGTGCCAGCAGCGTCGGTGATGGCACAGATACGCAGTATTTT. The chain couples TRBV11-2 to TRBJ2-3; D call uncertain. Germline V gives CDR1 SGHAT, CDR2 FQNNGV. V gave up 5 bases and J gave up 1 base, with 10 bases separating them. The CDR3 has 14 residues.

The chain carries TRBV13 and TRBJ2-6; 8 bases map to TRBD1. The germline gives CDR1 PRHDT, CDR2 FYEKMQ (reference sequence). Losses at the gene ends were 5 bases for V and 0 bases for J; bases not matched to a gene: 15. This CDR3 region has 20 residues. This CDR3 reads CASSPSPTGGPTSGANVLTF. CDR3 DNA sequence: TGTGCCAGCAGCCCATCGCCAACAGGGGGTCCAACCTCTGGGGCCAACGTCCTGACTTTC.

This clone was recorded only once. J is TRBJ2-5 and V is TRBV24-1; possible D gene TRBD2, 5 bases. V lost 1 base, J lost 2 bases, and 10 bases lay in between. The CDR3 has 15 amino acids. Germline CDR1 reads KGHDR; CDR2 reads SFDVKD. CDR3 nucleotides: TGTGCCACCAGTGATTTCCGGGGAGCTCAAGAGACCCAGTACTTC. It translates to CATSDFRGAQETQYF.